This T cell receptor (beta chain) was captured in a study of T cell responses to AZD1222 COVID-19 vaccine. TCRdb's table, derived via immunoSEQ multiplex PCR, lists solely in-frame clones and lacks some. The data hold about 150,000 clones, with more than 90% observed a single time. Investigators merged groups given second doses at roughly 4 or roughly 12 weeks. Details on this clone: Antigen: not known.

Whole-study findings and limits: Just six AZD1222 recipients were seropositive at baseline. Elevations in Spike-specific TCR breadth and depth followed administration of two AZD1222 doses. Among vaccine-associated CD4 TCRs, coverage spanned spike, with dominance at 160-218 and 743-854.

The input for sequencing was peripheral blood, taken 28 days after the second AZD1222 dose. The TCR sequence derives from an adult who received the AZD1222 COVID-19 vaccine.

The CDR3 region is CASSLGTGLGYEQYF. The CDR3 nucleotides are TGTGCCAGCAGCTTAGGGACAGGGCTCGGTTACGAGCAGTACTTC. The chain carries TRBV11-2 and TRBJ2-7, with 8 bases matching TRBD1. J was trimmed by 4 bases and V by 1 base; bases with no gene match: 6. The CDR3 consists of 15 residues. Germline CDR1 and CDR2: SGHAT and FQNNGV.